The clone carrying this T cell receptor beta chain was found a few times. Its target is not known. The data were taken from a study of CD8 T cells in ankylosing spondylitis. Whole-study results and caveats: A TCR beta motif of eight highly homologous variants appeared characteristic of ankylosing spondylitis blood. Enrichment of disease-linked clones was reportedly significant in matched ankylosing spondylitis synovial fluid.

Germline values: CDR1 SGHDT, CDR2 YYEEEE. The CDR3 extends over 16 amino acids. V was pared by 4 bases and J by 3 bases, with 13 bases of the junction left unmatched. TCRdb re-analysed the 5' RACE reads in MiXCR, keeping a single row per CDR3 protein. This sample has just over 350,000 distinct CDR3 sequences, with roughly 20% found just once. This TCR derives from a male donor with ankylosing spondylitis or in good health (not recorded which). The chain links TRBV5-6 to TRBJ2-7, with 7 bases aligning to TRBD1. The specimen sequenced was blood, either unsorted or a sorted T cell fraction (not recorded which). CDR3 protein: CASSDKGLPGGYEQYF. The DNA of the CDR3 is TGTGCCAGCAGCGACAAAGGTCTGCCAGGGGGCTACGAGCAGTACTTC.